Listed here are 25 T cell receptor beta chains from one sample, sequenced in a study of T cells after yellow fever vaccination. Each CDR3 protein gets one entry after TCRdb re-called the 5' RACE reads with MiXCR. The repertoire holds fewer than 350,000 distinct CDR3 sequences, about 4.5% seen once, with roughly a fifth in the top ten. The material was PBMCs, obtained 15 days after the yellow fever booster vaccination. The receptors stem from a young man who received the YFV17D yellow fever vaccine.

Ten or more counts support this clonotype. The chain has TRBV10-2 and TRBJ2-1, with a weak D call TRBD2 (6 bases). The germline V gene has CDR1 WSHSY and CDR2 SAAADI. This CDR3 is built from 15 residues. Trimming shortened V by 0 bases and J by 8 bases, and 14 bases separated the two germline ends. CDR3 nucleotides: TGCGCCAGCAGTGAGTCGTCGGGGGTGGGGTATGAGCAGTTCTTC. This gives the protein CASSESSGVGYEQFF.

V gene TRBV5-1 combines with J gene TRBJ2-5; tentative D call: TRBD1 (6 bases). Germline V gives CDR1 SGHRS, CDR2 YFSETQ. The CDR3 extends over 16 amino acids. V was clipped by 2 bases and J by 2 bases, with 16 bases between them. CDR3 sequence: CASSFPPDSLQETQYF. The CDR3 nucleotides read TGCGCCAGCAGCTTCCCTCCGGACAGTTTACAAGAGACCCAGTACTTC.

The table lists this clonotype with many counts. The chain couples TRBV7-9 to TRBJ2-3; TRBD2 matches 11 bases. V trimming: 7 bases; J trimming: 4 bases; junction bases outside the gene matches: 10. Per germline, CDR1 SEHNR and CDR2 FQNEAQ (reference sequence). This CDR3 has 16 residues. The CDR3 protein is CASTSPGLAGPDTQYF. The CDR3 DNA reads as TGTGCCAGCACCTCTCCTGGACTAGCGGGCCCAGATACGCAGTATTTT. The full variable domain, with the rest looked up from reference TRBV7-9 and TRBJ2-3, is DTGVSQNPRHKITKRGQNVTFRCDPISEHNRLYWYRQTLGQGPEFLTYFQNEAQLEKSRLLSDRFSAERPKGSFSTLEIQRTEQGDSAMYLCASTSPGLAGPDTQYFGPGTRLTVL.

There are a few counts of this clonotype. V usage is TRBV5-1 and J usage is TRBJ2-6; D is possibly TRBD1 or TRBD2 (5 bases each). Per the germline V gene, CDR1 is SGHRS and CDR2 is YFSETQ. V was shortened by 2 bases and J by 1 base, with 10 bases between the two germline ends. This CDR3 contains 16 residues. The DNA for the CDR3 is TGCGCCAGCAGCTTTAGGGGAGAGTCTGGGGCCAACGTCCTGACTTTC. As protein: CASSFRGESGANVLTF.

This clonotype was counted many times. The J gene is TRBJ2-5, the V gene TRBV12-3 or TRBV12-4; D is possibly TRBD1 or TRBD2 (5 bases each). This CDR3 contains 14 residues. V was trimmed by 5 bases and J by 4 bases, leaving 14 bases between them. DNA for the CDR3: TGTGCCAGCAGTCGAATCCGGGGCCTAGAGACCCAGTACTTC. This translates into CASSRIRGLETQYF.

This clonotype was seen repeatedly, ten times or more. The V and J genes are TRBV5-1 and TRBJ1-6; D is unresolved. V lost 0 bases and J 3 bases, leaving 7 bases between the germline ends. The CDR3 consists of 15 residues. Germline CDR1 and CDR2: SGHRS and YFSETQ. The CDR3 sequence: CASSLVADYNSPLHF. CDR3 in DNA: TGCGCCAGCAGCTTGGTGGCGGACTATAATTCACCCCTCCACTTT.

This clonotype was detected ten times or more. CDR3: CASSLAGRSSYEQYF. CDR3 in DNA: TGCGCCAGCAGCTTGGCGGGCCGGAGCTCCTACGAGCAGTACTTC. The chain links TRBV5-1 to TRBJ2-7; unclear D gene. The germline V gene has CDR1 SGHRS and CDR2 YFSETQ. This CDR3 contains 15 residues. Trimming took off 0 bases at V and 0 bases at J, with 10 bases between the two ends.

This clonotype was seen repeatedly, ten times or more. The chain is built from TRBV28 and TRBJ2-5; TRBD1 might be the D (6 bases). Trimming pared 10 bases from V and 3 bases from J, leaving 12 bases between. This CDR3 spans 12 amino acids. CDR1 and CDR2 (germline): MDHEN, SYDVKM. CDR3 DNA sequence: TGTGCCAACAGGACAGCAAAAGAGACCCAGTACTTC. Translation gives CANRTAKETQYF.

This clonotype was picked up many times. The V and J genes are TRBV12-3 or TRBV12-4 and TRBJ2-5, with D perhaps matching TRBD1 (6 bases). V was shortened by 5 bases and J by 1 base, with 11 bases between the two germline ends. The CDR3 is made up of 14 amino acids. CDR3 nucleotide sequence: TGTGCCAGCAGTCCACAGGGAACCCAAGAGACCCAGTACTTC. Protein product: CASSPQGTQETQYF.

The chain recombines TRBV7-8 with TRBJ1-5; a weak D match, TRBD1 (5 bases). Deletions cut 6 bases from V and 5 bases from J, with 20 bases between. The length of the CDR3 is 16 residues. Germline assignment: CDR1 SGHVS and CDR2 FQNEAQ. The CDR3 coding sequence is TGTGCCAGCAGTTCTCGGGACGAGGCGAGGTATCAGCCCCAGCATTTT. It encodes CASSSRDEARYQPQHF.

This clonotype appeared a few times. The chain couples TRBV20-1 to TRBJ2-1; TRBD2 aligns across 12 bases. Unmatched junction bases numbered 4, after V lost 6 bases and J lost 4 bases. The CDR3 has 14 amino acids. Germline V lookup: CDR1 DFQATT, CDR2 SNEGSKA (reference sequence). CDR3 DNA sequence: TGCAGTGCCCTACTAGCGGGGGGATACAATGAGCAGTTCTTC. Translation gives CSALLAGGYNEQFF.

This clonotype was seen a few times. This chain links TRBV5-1 with TRBJ2-5, with unresolved D. From germline, CDR1 is SGHRS and CDR2 YFSETQ. The V end was cut by 6 bases, the J end by 4 bases, with 19 bases between. CDR3 length equals 15 residues. The CDR3 sequence is CASTNLPRSGETQYF. The CDR3, as DNA: TGCGCCAGCACCAATCTCCCCCGGTCGGGAGAGACCCAGTACTTC.

This clonotype has only a few counts. CDR3 sequence (DNA): TGCGCCAGCAGCTTGGGTTTACGTGGGTATCCAAACACTGAAGCTTTCTTT. The encoded protein is CASSLGLRGYPNTEAFF. The J gene is TRBJ1-1, the V gene TRBV5-1, with unresolved D. The germline gives CDR1 SGHRS, CDR2 YFSETQ. V lost 0 bases and J 2 bases, leaving 17 bases between the germline ends. This CDR3 has 17 residues.

Only a few counts were recorded for this clonotype. A junction end diverges from the germline sequence, so it may reflect a read error. The chain couples TRBV4-3 to TRBJ2-1; no firm D call. The CDR3 covers 14 residues. The V gene's germline CDR1 is LGHNA and CDR2 YSLEER. The CDR3 sequence: CASSQVSAYNEQFF. The CDR3 DNA reads TGCGCCAGCAGCCAAGTGTCGGCCTACAACGAGCAGTTCTTC.

This clonotype was observed many times. CDR3 sequence reads: CASSGTGTAVGGYTF. CDR3 sequence (DNA): TGTGCCAGCAGTGGGACAGGGACTGCCGTTGGTGGCTACACCTTC. The V call is TRBV12-3 or TRBV12-4, the J call TRBJ1-2, with 9 positions matching TRBD1. Trimming at V came to 5 bases and at J to 7 bases, leaving 11 bases not matched to a gene. The CDR3 runs to 15 residues.

The chain joins TRBV7-2 to TRBJ2-6, with no clear D. This CDR3 contains 15 residues. Trimming took off 5 bases at V and 0 bases at J, with 8 bases between the two ends. Germline V CDR1 and CDR2: SGHTA, FQGNSA. The CDR3 sequence: CASSPQNSGANVLTF. Written as DNA, the CDR3 is TGTGCCAGCAGCCCACAAAACTCTGGGGCCAACGTCCTGACTTTC.

This clonotype was observed many times. The rearrangement links TRBV5-1 to TRBJ1-5; possible D gene TRBD1, 6 bases. The V gene's germline CDR1 is SGHRS and CDR2 YFSETQ. V lost 5 bases and J 2 bases, leaving 14 bases between the germline ends. CDR3 length: 15 amino acids. The CDR3 protein is CASRRDTQGNQPQHF. CDR3 nucleotide sequence: TGCGCCAGCAGGCGGGACACCCAGGGCAATCAGCCCCAGCATTTT. The variable domain in full, with the rest retrieved from reference TRBV5-1 and TRBJ1-5, is KAGVTQTPRYLIKTRGQQVTLSCSPISGHRSVSWYQQTPGQGLQFLFEYFSETQRNKGNFPGRFSGRQFSNSRSEMNVSTLELGDSALYLCASRRDTQGNQPQHFGDGTRLSIL.

Only a few counts were recorded for this clonotype. The chain uses TRBV4-1 and TRBJ2-3, with TRBD2 matching 7 bases. The germline V gene encodes CDR1 MGHRA and CDR2 YSYEKL. V trimming: 5 bases; J trimming: 4 bases; junction bases outside the gene matches: 9. There are 15 residues in the CDR3. The CDR3 nucleotides are TGCGCCAGCAGCTCCCTTTGGGGGGGAGCAGATACGCAGTATTTT. This encodes CASSSLWGGADTQYF.

This clonotype has just a few counts. V usage is TRBV2 and J usage is TRBJ2-5, with D possibly being TRBD1 (5 bases). CDR3 length: 12 residues. V was shortened by 11 bases and J by 5 bases, with 15 bases between the two germline ends. Germline-derived CDR1 and CDR2 are SNHLY and FYNNEI. The CDR3 DNA sequence: TGTGCCGGTTCAAGGGGCTCGGAGACCCAGTACTTC. It codes for CAGSRGSETQYF.

This clonotype appeared many times. The V call is TRBV5-6, the J call TRBJ2-7, with a possible D match to TRBD1 (5 bases). Trimming stripped 2 bases from V and 2 bases from J, with 17 bases between. This CDR3 spans 16 amino acids. Germline CDR1 SGHDT, CDR2 YYEEEE. The chain's CDR3 is CASSFRFTGVPYEQYF. The CDR3 region has the DNA TGTGCCAGCAGCTTCCGCTTTACAGGAGTTCCCTACGAGCAGTACTTC.

V gene TRBV24-1 combines with J gene TRBJ2-3, with D unclear. CDR1 KGHDR and CDR2 SFDVKD come from the germline V gene. Trimming removed 7 bases at V and 3 bases at J, with 4 bases between. This CDR3 has 11 residues. The CDR3 bases are TGTGCCACCAGGTGGACAGATACGCAGTATTTT. Translated, it gives CATRWTDTQYF.

This clonotype was recorded only once. This could be a read error, since a much larger clone is one nucleotide away. The chain is built from TRBV6-5 and TRBJ2-7, with D tentatively TRBD2 (6 bases). V gave up 6 bases and J gave up 3 bases, with 18 bases separating them. CDR1 is MNHEY, CDR2 SVGAGI, per germline. CDR3 length equals 15 residues. CDR3 region: CASSETRGDLYEQYF. Written as DNA, the CDR3 is TGTGCCAGCAGCGAGACTAGAGGGGATCTCTACGAGCAGTACTTC.

This clonotype occurred a few times. The rearrangement joins TRBV19 to TRBJ1-2; D is unclear. Trimming left V 3 bases short and J 7 bases short, with 9 bases between. Germline assignment: CDR1 LNHDA and CDR2 SQIVND (reference sequence). CDR3 length: 12 residues. The CDR3 protein is CASSISLSGYTF. CDR3 bases: TGTGCCAGTAGTATTTCCCTAAGTGGCTACACCTTC.

This clonotype appeared many times. The V and J genes are TRBV5-1 and TRBJ2-2; 8 nucleotides agree with TRBD1. CDR1 and CDR2 (germline): SGHRS, YFSETQ. The CDR3 has 16 residues. J was trimmed by 10 bases and V by 2 bases; bases with no gene match: 13. CDR3 residues: CASSFPFSSGGSELFF. CDR3 DNA sequence: TGCGCCAGCAGCTTCCCCTTTTCGTCAGGGGGCTCGGAGCTGTTTTTT.

The chain uses TRBV10-3 and TRBJ2-2; D possibly corresponds to TRBD2 (5 bases). Looked up from germline, CDR1 is ENHRY and CDR2 is SYGVKD. The length of the CDR3 is 13 residues. Trimming took off 6 bases at V and 5 bases at J, with 10 bases between the two ends. The CDR3 DNA reads TGTGCCATCAGCGCGGGTAATACCGGGGAGCTGTTTTTT. Amino acid sequence: CAISAGNTGELFF.